These 10 T cell receptor beta chains came from one sample sequenced in a study of Graves' ophthalmopathy and Graves' hyperthyroidism. As the template, RNA transcripts were used to amplify TCR beta CDR3 regions. First-round RT-PCR relied on HTBI primers, and a second-round multiplex PCR came next. TCRdb recomputed calls from the multiplex PCR reads with MiXCR, one row per CDR3 protein. The table has about 1.2 million distinct CDR3 sequences, about 36% seen once. What was sequenced was peripheral blood or thyroid tissue (not recorded which). The receptors shown here come from an adult man with Graves' hyperthyroidism.

At least ten counts were recorded for this clonotype. This rearrangement joins TRBV6-5 to TRBJ1-5; possible D gene TRBD1, 6 bases. The CDR3 has 14 amino acids. Trimming stripped 0 bases from V and 5 bases from J, with 8 bases between. The germline CDR1 and CDR2 sequences are MNHEY and SVGAGI. The CDR3 is CASSYSTGYQPQHF. DNA for the CDR3: TGTGCCAGCAGTTACTCGACAGGATATCAGCCCCAGCATTTT.

In this sample, this clonotype turned up once. No conserved phenylalanine or tryptophan is present at the end of the CDR3, so a read error is the likely explanation. The DNA is left out, because the CDR3 cannot be placed on it with certainty; the CDR3 is given as TCRdb lists it. The chain carries TRBV29-1 and TRBJ1-1. From germline, CDR1 is SQVTM and CDR2 ANQGSEA. The CDR3 spans 8 amino acids, including both terminal residues. The CDR3: CSVEAYVP.

V usage is TRBV27 and J usage is TRBJ2-2; D possibly corresponds to TRBD2 (5 bases). Trimming cost V 5 bases and J 4 bases, with 11 bases left between them. Germline CDR1 MNHEY, CDR2 SMNVEV (reference sequence). The CDR3 covers 14 residues. The CDR3 here is CASSDYGGTGELFF. CDR3 bases: TGTGCCAGCAGTGACTACGGCGGCACCGGGGAGCTGTTTTTT.

In this sample, this clonotype turned up a few times. Just one base apart from a much larger clone, this may be a read error. The V and J genes are TRBV2 and TRBJ1-2; D gene uncertain. The CDR3 is 13 residues long. CDR1 and CDR2 (germline): SNHLY, FYNNEI. This CDR3 reads CASSEQANYGYIF. CDR3 coding DNA: TGTGCCAGCAGTGAACAGGCTAACTATGGCTACATCTTC.

V is TRBV12-3 or TRBV12-4 and J is TRBJ1-5; tentatively, D is TRBD1 (5 bases). This CDR3 is 14 amino acids long. The ends were cut back, 4 bases at V and 5 bases at J, with 12 bases in the middle. The CDR3 loop reads CASSYGPGHQPQHF. DNA of the CDR3: TGTGCCAGCAGTTACGGGCCAGGGCATCAGCCCCAGCATTTT.

This rearrangement joins TRBV2 to TRBJ2-3, with D tentatively TRBD2 (6 bases). Looked up from germline, CDR1 is SNHLY and CDR2 is FYNNEI. V was shortened by 6 bases and J by 0 bases, with 13 bases between the two germline ends. This CDR3 is 15 amino acids long. This CDR3 is CASRRDSASTDTQYF. The CDR3, as DNA: TGTGCCAGCAGGAGGGACTCAGCTAGCACAGATACGCAGTATTTT.

This clonotype was seen at least ten times. J is TRBJ2-7 and V is TRBV4-1; D call uncertain. Germline assignment: CDR1 MGHRA and CDR2 YSYEKL. There are 13 residues in the CDR3. The germline V and J ends were trimmed by 0 bases and 3 bases, with 6 bases remaining between them. The CDR3: CASSQEDGYEQYF. In nucleotides, the CDR3 is TGCGCCAGCAGCCAAGAAGACGGCTACGAGCAGTACTTC.

The rearrangement joins TRBV9 to TRBJ2-7; TRBD1 matches at 12 bases. The germline CDR1 and CDR2 sequences are SGDLS and YYNGEE. After removal of 5 bases from V and 5 bases from J, the junction contained 5 bases not matched to a gene. The CDR3 covers 14 residues. The CDR3, as DNA: TGTGCCAGCAGGGGGGACAGGGGGCCCAACGAGCAGTACTTC. Its translation: CASRGDRGPNEQYF.

This clonotype was recorded many times. V gene TRBV5-1 combines with J gene TRBJ2-7; no clear D gene. The CDR3 extends over 14 amino acids. Trimming shortened V by 0 bases and J by 2 bases, and 9 bases separated the two germline ends. Germline lookup yields CDR1 SGHRS and CDR2 YFSETQ. The DNA for the CDR3 is TGCGCCAGCAGCTTGGCGGAGATTACCTACGAGCAGTACTTC. Residues: CASSLAEITYEQYF.

This clonotype was picked up many times. The CDR3 loop is CASSTGLGDEQYF. In DNA, the CDR3 is TGTGCCAGTAGTACGGGACTTGGAGACGAGCAGTACTTC. J is TRBJ2-7 and V is TRBV19, with TRBD2 as a possible D gene (6 bases). Germline V gene sequence: CDR1 LNHDA, CDR2 SQIVND (reference sequence). Trimming took 4 bases from V and 5 from J, leaving 12 bases between them. The CDR3 runs 13 residues.